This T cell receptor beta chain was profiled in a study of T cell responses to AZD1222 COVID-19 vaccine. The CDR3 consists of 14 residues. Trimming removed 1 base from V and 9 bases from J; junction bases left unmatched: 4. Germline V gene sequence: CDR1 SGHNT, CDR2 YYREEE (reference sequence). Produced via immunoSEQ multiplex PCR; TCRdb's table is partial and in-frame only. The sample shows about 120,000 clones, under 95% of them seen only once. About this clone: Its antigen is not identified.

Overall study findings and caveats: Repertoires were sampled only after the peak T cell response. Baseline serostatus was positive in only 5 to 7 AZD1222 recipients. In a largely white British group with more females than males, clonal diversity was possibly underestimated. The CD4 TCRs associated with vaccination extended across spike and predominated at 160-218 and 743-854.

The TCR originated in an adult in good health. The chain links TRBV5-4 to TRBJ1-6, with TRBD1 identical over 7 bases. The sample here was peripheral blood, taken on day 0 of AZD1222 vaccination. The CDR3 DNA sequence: TGTGCCAGCAGCTTGACAGGGGCCCTTTCACCCCTCCACTTT. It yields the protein CASSLTGALSPLHF.